What follows are 5 T cell receptor beta chains derived from one specimen sequenced in a study of blood T cell repertoires in COVID-19. Measured with immunoSEQ multiplex PCR; TCRdb has only the in-frame clones, and not every one. This sample has more than 110,000 clones, with more than 75% found just once. The specimen sequenced was peripheral blood. Source of these receptors: a woman older than 75 with acute or convalescent COVID-19.

V gene TRBV7-8 combines with J gene TRBJ2-3; 8 bases match TRBD1. V was pared by 4 bases and J by 4 bases, with 7 bases of the junction left unmatched. The CDR3 contains 15 residues. From germline, CDR1 is SGHVS and CDR2 FQNEAQ. The DNA of the CDR3 is TGTGCCAGCAGCTGGGCAGGGGGCACTGCAGATACGCAGTATTTT. It yields the protein CASSWAGGTADTQYF.

The genes are TRBV4-1 and TRBJ2-1; tentative D call: TRBD2 (6 bases). Germline V gene data show CDR1 as MGHRA and CDR2 as YSYEKL. Trimming shortened V by 1 base and J by 8 bases, and 21 bases separated the two germline ends. The CDR3 covers 17 residues. CDR3 residues: CASSQAGWGVGRYEQFF. For the CDR3, the DNA is TGCGCCAGCAGCCAAGCCGGTTGGGGGGTAGGAAGGTATGAGCAGTTCTTC.

The sample holds one count of this clone. The chain uses TRBV19 and TRBJ1-1, with TRBD1 identical over 7 bases. The CDR3 is 14 amino acids. From germline, CDR1 is LNHDA and CDR2 SQIVND (reference sequence). The V gene end was trimmed by 5 bases and the J gene end by 1 base; junction bases not matched to a gene: 4. The CDR3 nucleotides are TGTGCCAGTAGTCGACAGGGAGCGAACACTGAAGCTTTCTTT. Translated, it gives CASSRQGANTEAFF.

The chain couples TRBV4-1 to TRBJ2-5; 8 positions match TRBD2. J gave up 1 base and V 3 bases, and 10 bases lay outside the gene matches. CDR3 length: 17 amino acids. Germline CDR1 is MGHRA and CDR2 is YSYEKL. The CDR3 spells CASSQGPHGLAQETQYF. In DNA, the CDR3 is TGCGCCAGCAGCCAGGGACCGCACGGACTAGCCCAAGAGACCCAGTACTTC.

V gene TRBV28 combines with J gene TRBJ1-5; tentatively, D is TRBD1 (5 bases). In germline, CDR1 is MDHEN, CDR2 SYDVKM. The CDR3 extends over 16 amino acids. Trimming removed 7 bases from V and 2 bases from J, with 18 bases in between. The chain's CDR3 is CASTNWGELGNQPQHF. The CDR3 coding sequence is TGTGCCAGCACCAATTGGGGGGAACTAGGCAATCAGCCCCAGCATTTT. Variable domain in full (rest from reference TRBV28 and TRBJ1-5): DVKVTQSSRYLVKRTGEKVFLECVQDMDHENMFWYRQDPGLGLRLIYFSYDVKMKEKGDIPEGYSVSREKKERFSLILESASTNQTSMYLCASTNWGELGNQPQHFGDGTRLSIL.